Below, 8 T cell receptor beta chains from the same sample are listed, as sequenced in a study of blood T cells in healthy people across ages. Through a sample-barcoded 5' primer and a J-beta primer mix, a second PCR was run for about 6 to 11 cycles. TCRdb recomputed calls from the 5' RACE reads with MiXCR, one row per CDR3 protein. The repertoire consists of 1.5 million to 2 million distinct CDR3 sequences, with 25% to 30% occurring once and the leading ten covering over 7%. Sequencing used blood. The origin of the receptors is a woman aged 25 to 39 in good health.

This chain links TRBV20-1 with TRBJ2-1, with 7 bases fitting TRBD1. The CDR3 spans 15 residues. The V and J ends lost 4 bases and 7 bases, in that order; junction bases with no gene match: 13. CDR1 is DFQATT and CDR2 is SNEGSKA in the germline V gene (reference sequence). CDR3 sequence: CSAIDRDQVLNEQFF. CDR3 nucleotides: TGCAGTGCTATCGACAGGGATCAGGTACTGAATGAGCAGTTCTTC.

This clonotype occurred many times. The chain has TRBV12-3 or TRBV12-4 and TRBJ2-7; perhaps TRBD1 as D (5 bases). Trimming left V 4 bases short and J 11 bases short, with 21 bases between. CDR3 length equals 14 residues. Here the CDR3 reads CASSSASDSPREYF. As DNA, the CDR3 is TGTGCCAGCAGTTCAGCCTCAGACAGTCCCCGGGAGTACTTC.

V and J are TRBV6-5 and TRBJ2-5; D gene uncertain. The V and J ends lost 5 bases and 1 base respectively, with 11 bases between them. The germline CDR1 and CDR2 sequences are MNHEY and SVGAGI. The CDR3 has 14 residues. This chain's CDR3 is CASSLVWSQETQYF. Here the CDR3 DNA reads TGTGCCAGCAGTCTGGTTTGGAGCCAAGAGACCCAGTACTTC.

The rearrangement joins TRBV20-1 to TRBJ1-4, with D perhaps TRBD1 (5 bases). The V end lost 3 bases, the J end lost 7 bases, and 15 bases lay between the germline ends. CDR1 and CDR2 from the germline V gene are DFQATT and SNEGSKA (reference sequence). This CDR3 is 14 amino acids long. The CDR3 coding sequence is TGCAGTGCTAGGGAAGACGGGGGGAGTGAAAAACTGTTTTTT. The encoded protein is CSAREDGGSEKLFF.

The rearrangement uses TRBV4-1 and TRBJ2-1; 12 bases agree with TRBD2. J lost 1 base, V lost 1 base, and 8 bases had no gene match. The CDR3 consists of 19 residues. Looked up from germline, CDR1 is MGHRA and CDR2 is YSYEKL. The CDR3 reads CASSQGPSGRGKSYNEQFF. CDR3 bases: TGCGCCAGCAGCCAAGGACCTAGCGGGAGGGGAAAATCCTACAATGAGCAGTTCTTC.

This clonotype has only one observation. Being one base from a much bigger clone, this may be a read error. This chain connects TRBV10-3 to TRBJ2-7; the match to TRBD2 covers 8 bases. V was clipped by 2 bases and J by 7 bases; unmatched bases: 10. Germline CDR1 ENHRY, CDR2 SYGVKD. The CDR3 extends over 15 amino acids. The DNA of the CDR3 is TGTGCCATCAGTGAGGGCGGGGGGTCCTACAATGAGCAGTACTTC. It encodes CAISEGGGSYNEQYF.

This clonotype showed up many times. One junction end does not reproduce the germline sequence, and a read error may be involved. DNA of the CDR3: TGTGCCAGCAGCTTATCTGGGACAGAGAACACCGGGGAGCTGTTTTTT. Translated, it gives CASSLSGTENTGELFF. V gene TRBV5-1 combines with J gene TRBJ2-2; 7 nucleotides line up with TRBD1. The CDR3 extends over 16 amino acids. Germline values: CDR1 SGHRS, CDR2 YFSETQ.

V usage is TRBV19 and J usage is TRBJ2-5; 12 nucleotides align to TRBD2. CDR1 and CDR2 (germline): LNHDA, SQIVND (reference sequence). This CDR3 contains 14 residues. The ends lost 5 bases at V and 11 bases at J; junction bases unmatched: 9. The CDR3 nucleotides read TGTGCCAGTAGTCCCGGACTAGCGGGACAGGAGCAGTACTTC. Amino acids: CASSPGLAGQEQYF.